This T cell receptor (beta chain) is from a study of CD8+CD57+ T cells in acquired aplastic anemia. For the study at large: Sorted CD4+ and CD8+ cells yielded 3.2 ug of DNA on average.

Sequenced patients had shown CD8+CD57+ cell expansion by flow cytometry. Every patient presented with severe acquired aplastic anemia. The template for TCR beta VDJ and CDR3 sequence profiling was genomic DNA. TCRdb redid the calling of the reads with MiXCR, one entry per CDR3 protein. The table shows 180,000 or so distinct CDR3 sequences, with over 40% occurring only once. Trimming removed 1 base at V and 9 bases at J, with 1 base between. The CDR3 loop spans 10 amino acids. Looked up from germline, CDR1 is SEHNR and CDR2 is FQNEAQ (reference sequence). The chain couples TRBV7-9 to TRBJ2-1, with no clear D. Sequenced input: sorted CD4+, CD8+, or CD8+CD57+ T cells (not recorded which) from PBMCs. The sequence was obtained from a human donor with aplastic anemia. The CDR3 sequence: CASSLVEQFF. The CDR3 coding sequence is TGTGCCAGCAGCTTAGTTGAGCAGTTCTTC.